The present TCR beta chain was sequenced within a study of blood T cell repertoires in COVID-19 (dated by TCRdb to the early 2020s). With respect to the entire study: Collaborator samples came from the United States, Italy and Spain and covered acute and convalescent phases of COVID-19. The material from the prospective study consisted of cDNA or gDNA derived from T cells, B-cell-depleted T cells, or PBMCs. Deeply sampled blood TCRbeta repertoires from subjects exposed to, actively infected with, or recovered from COVID-19 were included in the dataset. The repertoires were made available in a free public database intended to serve as a resource for research on the immune response to SARS-CoV-2. Samples came from the ongoing ImmuneRACE study (first 160 participants) plus 1,254 subjects from 6 global collaborators. The sample metadata nearly always contained a de-identified subject ID, COVID-19 status, age in years and sex. Where HLA class I and class II types were available, the types were taken from metadata supplied by the sample provider, not from assay-based typing.

Participants in the prospective study were enrolled through a virtual design, were aged roughly 18 to 90 years, and lived in 20 to 30 United States geographic areas. Cohort assignment in the prospective study relied on participant-reported clinical history from a screening survey and a study questionnaire. Recovered participants in ImmuneRACE Cohort 3 were defined as having two consecutive negative NP/OP PCR tests, clearance from a healthcare professional, or resolution of symptoms. Each participant in the prospective study had whole blood, serum and a nasopharyngeal or oropharyngeal swab collected by mobile phlebotomists. Participants in the prospective study had the option to provide additional blood draws and questionnaires over a roughly two-month period. Blood samples from the prospective study were shipped frozen or at room temperature prior to DNA extraction. As encoded in the germline V gene, CDR1 is SGDLS while CDR2 is YYNGEE. The junction carries 10 bases between V and J, which are trimmed by 3 bases and 6 bases respectively. The CDR3 holds 13 amino acids from the cysteine to the phenylalanine. The sequence is cut down to CDR3 DNA, 39 bases in frame from base 1.

Results and caveats for the whole study, not just this receptor: The quantity of clinical and demographic metadata differed by source and by participant and was supplied without curation.

The immunoSEQ Assay, a bias-controlled multiplex PCR, was used to amplify TCRbeta CDR3 regions from genomic DNA. The original methods were these. Within the assay, amplification of reference gene primers was used to estimate how many nucleated cells each sample contained. To quantify the absolute abundance of each unique TCRbeta CDR3 rearrangement, sequence reads were collapsed and filtered. For each sample, productive Simpson clonality was calculated by taking the square root of Simpson's diversity index across productive rearrangements. This is the immuneACCESS table as TCRdb keeps it, with only in-frame sequences that have V and J called. A part of the clones is gone; compared with another copy, unresolved V genes explain less than half, and the rest is unexplained. V and J calls and clone size come straight from that table; D and trimming were deduced from the DNA. Here the sample has 150,000 to 200,000 clones; approximately 80% occur a single time. Together, the top ten hold about 11% of the sample.

On this clone: Its antigen is still unknown. Within one base of it there is no much larger clone, and no base qualities were kept.

This receptor was identified in a man aged 45 to 65 who had recovered from COVID-19. Material for sequencing was PBMCs or T cells enriched from blood (not recorded which). The chain is made from TRBV9 and TRBJ2-1, with a weak D call of TRBD2 (6 bases match). This receptor carries the CDR3 CASSGGELNEQFF. The sequence in DNA is TGTGCCAGCAGCGGGGGGGAGCTCAATGAGCAGTTCTTC. Outside the CDR3, residues come from the reference TRBV9 and TRBJ2-1 proteins, so the full variable domain is: DSGVTQTPKHLITATGQRVTLRCSPRSGDLSVYWYQQSLDQGLQFLIQYYNGEERAKGNILERFSAQQFPDLHSELNLSSLELGDSALYFCASSGGELNEQFFGPGTRLTVL.